The 31 T cell receptor beta chains reported below all come from one sample, sequenced in a study of T cell repertoires in cytomegalovirus infection. One entry per CDR3 protein results from TCRdb running MiXCR on the reads. The sample includes about 150,000 distinct CDR3 sequences, about a quarter of them seen just once. Sequenced sample: PBMCs. All receptors come from a human donor in good health (CMV status not recorded). Some clones in this sample may be carry-over from other donors' samples.

A few counts support this clonotype. The V call is TRBV2, the J call TRBJ2-3, with D perhaps TRBD2 (6 bases). The germline V gene has CDR1 SNHLY and CDR2 FYNNEI. The CDR3 sequence is 15 residues long. Deletions cut 3 bases from V and 2 bases from J, with 12 bases between. CDR3 nucleotides: TGTGCCAGCAGTGACTTAGCGGATATCACAGATACGCAGTATTTT. It codes for CASSDLADITDTQYF.

This clonotype showed up just a few times. This chain joins TRBV20-1 and TRBJ2-7; D assignment may be TRBD1 or TRBD2 (5 bases each). Between the trimmed V and J ends, which lost 6 bases and 6 bases, there was a span of 18 bases. Germline loops: CDR1 DFQATT, CDR2 SNEGSKA (reference sequence). This CDR3 has 13 amino acids. In nucleotides, the CDR3 is TGCAGTGCAACCGGGGCCTTCCCAGGCGAGCAGTACTTC. This gives the protein CSATGAFPGEQYF.

J is TRBJ2-1 and V is TRBV7-9; 8 nucleotides align to TRBD1. This CDR3 contains 14 residues. The V gene end was trimmed by 1 base and the J gene end by 9 bases; junction bases not matched to a gene: 5. Germline CDR1 and CDR2: SEHNR and FQNEAQ (reference sequence). CDR3: CASSLGQGTGEQFF. The CDR3 region has the DNA TGTGCCAGCAGCTTAGGACAGGGGACAGGTGAGCAGTTCTTC.

Comments on this clonotype: This may stem from a read error, because a much larger clone lies one nucleotide away. This rearrangement joins TRBV7-2 to TRBJ2-2; TRBD2 matches at 8 bases. CDR3 length: 17 residues. Per the germline V gene, CDR1 is SGHTA and CDR2 is FQGNSA. The junction had 6 bases not matched to a gene; V was cut back by 2 bases and J by 1 base. CDR3 DNA: TGTGCCAGCAGCTTACACTCGCGGGGGGTGAACACCGGGGAGCTGTTTTTT. Translated: CASSLHSRGVNTGELFF.

The chain couples TRBV7-9 to TRBJ2-7; 12 positions agree with TRBD2. Trimming cost V 3 bases and J 3 bases; bases outside gene matches: 6. This CDR3 contains 16 residues. CDR1 SEHNR and CDR2 FQNEAQ come from the germline V gene (reference sequence). Written as DNA, the CDR3 is TGTGCCAGCAGCTTGCTAGCGGGGGGGCTCATCTACGAGCAGTACTTC. It encodes CASSLLAGGLIYEQYF.

This clonotype was counted between two and nine times. The chain couples TRBV9 to TRBJ1-6; D ambiguous. The germline V and J ends were trimmed by 3 bases and 4 bases, with 8 bases remaining between them. The V gene's germline CDR1 is SGDLS and CDR2 YYNGEE. The CDR3 totals 14 residues. This chain's CDR3 is CASSEVFYNSPLHF. Written as DNA, the CDR3 is TGTGCCAGCAGCGAGGTATTTTATAATTCACCCCTCCACTTT.

Ten or more counts support this clonotype. V gene TRBV5-1 combines with J gene TRBJ2-2, with 7 bases identical to TRBD1. The CDR3 covers 17 residues. The V gene end was trimmed by 4 bases and the J gene end by 1 base; junction bases not matched to a gene: 10. Looked up from germline, CDR1 is SGHRS and CDR2 is YFSETQ. The CDR3 nucleotides are TGCGCCAGCAGCCACCGGACAGGATCCATGAACACCGGGGAGCTGTTTTTT. It translates to CASSHRTGSMNTGELFF.

There are a few counts of this clonotype. The chain joins TRBV6-5 to TRBJ2-6; possible D gene TRBD2, 6 bases. The CDR3 runs 16 residues. The germline V gene encodes CDR1 MNHEY and CDR2 SVGAGI. With 7 bases removed from V and 0 bases from J, the gap between germline ends came to 13 bases. CDR3 amino acids: CASMEGYSSGANVLTF. CDR3 nucleotide sequence: TGTGCCAGCATGGAGGGTTACAGCTCTGGGGCCAACGTCCTGACTTTC.

This clonotype has more than one count but fewer than ten. This chain connects TRBV5-1 to TRBJ2-1, with TRBD1 matching over 7 bases. V dropped 2 bases and J dropped 2; count of bases not matched to a gene: 4. CDR1 and CDR2 (germline): SGHRS, YFSETQ. The CDR3 is 15 amino acids. DNA of the CDR3: TGCGCCAGCAGCTTACCTCAGGGGGCCTACAATGAGCAGTTCTTC. Translated, it gives CASSLPQGAYNEQFF.

The CDR3, as DNA: TGTGCCAGCACCGGGACAGGGCCTAACACTGAAGCTTTCTTT. It encodes CASTGTGPNTEAFF. The chain uses TRBV7-2 and TRBJ1-1; 9 bases align to TRBD1. The CDR3 has 14 amino acids. V trimming: 7 bases; J trimming: 2 bases; junction bases outside the gene matches: 5. Germline V gene lookup returns CDR1 SGHTA and CDR2 FQGNSA.

CDR3: CASSYSGRDRGEQYF. CDR3 sequence (DNA): TGTGCCAGCAGTTACTCCGGCCGGGACAGGGGGGAGCAGTACTTC. V is TRBV6-6 and J is TRBJ2-7, with 11 bases that match TRBD1. There are 15 residues in the CDR3. V dropped 0 bases and J dropped 7; count of bases not matched to a gene: 5. The V gene's germline CDR1 is MNHNY and CDR2 SVGAGI (reference sequence).

This clonotype turned up a few times. The DNA of the CDR3 is TGCGCCAGCAGTCAACCCGGGCGGCCGCAGAGGAGACAGGAAGCTTTCTTT. This encodes CASSQPGRPQRRQEAFF. This rearrangement joins TRBV23-1 to TRBJ1-1, with a possible D match to TRBD1 (5 bases). TRBV23-1 is annotated as an ORF whose role is uncertain. CDR3 length: 17 amino acids. The ends were cut back, 2 bases at V and 8 bases at J, with 24 bases in the middle.

This clonotype was detected ten times or more. The J gene is TRBJ2-7, the V gene TRBV7-2; the D gene is possibly TRBD2 (5 bases). CDR1 is SGHTA, CDR2 FQGNSA, per germline. The CDR3 has 15 amino acids. Trimming shortened V by 1 base and J by 1 base, and 11 bases separated the two germline ends. The CDR3 nucleotides are TGTGCCAGCAGCTTAGAAAGCGGTCCTTCCTACGAGCAGTACTTC. It codes for CASSLESGPSYEQYF.

This clonotype was detected a few times. The genes are TRBV30 and TRBJ1-6; tentatively, D is TRBD1 (6 bases). The CDR3 has 13 residues. The germline CDR1 and CDR2 sequences are GTSNPN and SVGIG (reference sequence). Trimming took off 8 bases at V and 3 bases at J, with 11 bases between the two ends. The CDR3 region is CATRDIYNSPLHF. For the CDR3, the DNA is TGTGCCACCCGGGACATCTATAATTCACCCCTCCACTTT.

This clonotype was observed at least ten times. The rearrangement uses TRBV7-8 and TRBJ2-3; 8 nucleotides agree with TRBD2. Losses at the gene ends were 2 bases for V and 0 bases for J; bases not matched to a gene: 4. This CDR3 comprises 16 residues. The germline V gene encodes CDR1 SGHVS and CDR2 FQNEAQ. The CDR3 sequence is CASSLREGRSTDTQYF. The CDR3 DNA follows: TGTGCCAGCAGCTTACGGGAGGGAAGGAGCACAGATACGCAGTATTTT. Variable domain in full (rest from reference TRBV7-8 and TRBJ2-3): GAGVSQSPRYKVAKRGQDVALRCDPISGHVSLFWYQQALGQGPEFLTYFQNEAQLDKSGLPSDRFFAERPEGSVSTLKIQRTQQEDSAVYLCASSLREGRSTDTQYFGPGTRLTVL.

The rearrangement links TRBV24-1 to TRBJ1-5; D remains ambiguous. The CDR3 loop spans 14 amino acids. Germline CDR1 KGHDR, CDR2 SFDVKD. V was trimmed by 4 bases and J by 4 bases, leaving 10 bases between them. The CDR3: CATSDPRTNQPQHF. The CDR3 DNA reads as TGTGCCACCAGTGACCCCCGGACGAATCAGCCCCAGCATTTT.

A single count supports this clonotype. The chain combines TRBV28 with TRBJ1-2; no clear D gene. CDR3 size: 12 residues. Trimming pared 8 bases from V and 4 bases from J, leaving 11 bases between. Germline V gene data show CDR1 as MDHEN and CDR2 as SYDVKM. The CDR3 region has the DNA TGTGCCAGCTCGCCAGGCCCCTATGGCTACACCTTC. Its protein product is CASSPGPYGYTF.

V gene TRBV28 combines with J gene TRBJ2-3, with D unresolved. Trimming stripped 7 bases from V and 1 base from J, with 24 bases between. This CDR3 has 18 residues. Germline-derived CDR1 and CDR2 are MDHEN and SYDVKM. The DNA for the CDR3 is TGTGCCAGCACACCAACCCTGGGCGCGCCGGGCGGCACAGATACGCAGTATTTT. Its protein is CASTPTLGAPGGTDTQYF.

This clonotype was seen only a few times. This sequence joins TRBV18 and TRBJ1-2; D may be TRBD1 (5 bases). This CDR3 contains 14 residues. The V and J ends lost 6 bases and 8 bases respectively, with 19 bases between them. Per the germline V gene, CDR1 is KGHSH and CDR2 is LQKENI. The CDR3 spells CASSRLGAVEGYTF. In DNA, the CDR3 is TGTGCCAGCTCCCGCCTCGGGGCAGTGGAAGGCTACACCTTC.

This clonotype was counted a few times. The chain couples TRBV11-1 to TRBJ2-1; possible D gene TRBD2, 6 bases. V lost 1 base to trimming and J lost 1 base, with 11 bases between them. This CDR3 has 16 amino acids. Looked up from germline, CDR1 is SGHAT and CDR2 is FQDESV (reference sequence). As DNA, the CDR3 is TGTGCCAGCAGCTTAGTGGGGGGAATTTCCTACAATGAGCAGTTCTTC. As protein: CASSLVGGISYNEQFF.

The CDR3 is CASSPPGLTRTGELFF. CDR3 coding DNA: TGTGCCAGTAGTCCTCCGGGACTAACCCGCACCGGGGAGCTGTTTTTT. V and J are TRBV19 and TRBJ2-2; TRBD2 matches at 7 bases. Germline CDR1 is LNHDA and CDR2 is SQIVND (reference sequence). The CDR3 extends over 16 amino acids. The trim removed 5 bases at V and 4 bases at J, leaving 10 bases unmatched.

This clonotype was seen many times. V is TRBV12-3 or TRBV12-4 and J is TRBJ2-4, with D possibly TRBD1 on 6 matching bases. V was cut by 5 bases and J by 8 bases, with 19 bases left in between. The CDR3 sequence is 15 residues long. CDR3 DNA sequence: TGTGCCAGCAGTCGAGAGGGACAACCGATGGACATTCAGTACTTC. It translates to CASSREGQPMDIQYF.

The chain carries TRBV11-2 and TRBJ2-5, with no clear D. The CDR3 spans 14 residues. Trimming pared 3 bases from V and 1 base from J, leaving 9 bases between. Germline V lookup: CDR1 SGHAT, CDR2 FQNNGV. CDR3 in amino acids: CASSFAGLQETQYF. CDR3 bases: TGTGCCAGCAGCTTCGCAGGTCTCCAAGAGACCCAGTACTTC.

In its sample, this clonotype was seen many times. This rearrangement joins TRBV12-3 or TRBV12-4 to TRBJ1-2; D is ambiguous. The CDR3 has 17 amino acids. Trimming took 0 bases from V and 8 from J, leaving 22 bases between them. DNA of the CDR3: TGTGCCAGCAGTTTAGCCAACCCTCTAGGCGTGGGTCACGGCTACACCTTC. It translates to CASSLANPLGVGHGYTF.

This clonotype showed up many times. CDR3 nucleotides: TGTGCCAGCAGCTTATTGGGACGGAGTTTCCAAGAGACCCAGTACTTC. Residues: CASSLLGRSFQETQYF. The genes are TRBV7-3 and TRBJ2-5; D possibly uses TRBD1 or TRBD2 (5 bases each). Trimming removed 2 bases from V and 1 base from J, with 14 bases in between. The germline CDR1 and CDR2 sequences are SGHTA and FQGTGA. The CDR3 runs 16 residues.

V is TRBV7-9 and J is TRBJ1-2; D uncertain. Germline V CDR1 and CDR2: SEHNR, FQNEAQ (reference sequence). V gave up 5 bases and J gave up 4 bases, with 11 bases separating them. This CDR3 has 13 amino acids. The CDR3 reads CASSDGGSYGYTF. CDR3 bases: TGTGCCAGCAGCGACGGTGGGTCCTATGGCTACACCTTC.

This clonotype has at least ten counts. The chain recombines TRBV7-2 with TRBJ1-3; D remains unclear. This CDR3 has 14 amino acids. The germline gives CDR1 SGHTA, CDR2 FQGNSA. Trimming stripped 1 base from V and 0 bases from J, with 4 bases between. In DNA, the CDR3 is TGTGCCAGCAGCTTAGAGAACTCTGGAAACACCATATATTTT. This codes for CASSLENSGNTIYF. Together with reference TRBV7-2 and TRBJ1-3, the CDR3 gives the full variable domain: GAGVSQSPSNKVTEKGKDVELRCDPISGHTALYWYRQSLGQGLEFLIYFQGNSAPDKSGLPSDRFSAERTGGSVSTLTIQRTQQEDSAVYLCASSLENSGNTIYFGEGSWLTVV.

This chain links TRBV6-1 with TRBJ1-5; a weak D match, TRBD1 (5 bases). The CDR3 consists of 15 residues. Germline V gene lookup returns CDR1 MNHNS and CDR2 SASEGT. Between the trimmed V and J ends, which lost 6 bases and 0 bases, there was a span of 12 bases. The CDR3 sequence is CASRSTAYSNQPQHF. CDR3 in DNA: TGTGCCAGCAGGTCGACAGCTTATAGCAATCAGCCCCAGCATTTT.

There are many counts of this clonotype. This sequence joins TRBV7-2 and TRBJ2-5; 7 nucleotides line up with TRBD1. The CDR3 sequence is 16 residues long. From germline, CDR1 is SGHTA and CDR2 FQGNSA. The V and J ends lost 1 base and 2 bases, in that order; junction bases with no gene match: 7. This chain's CDR3 is CASSLGARQGQETQYF. CDR3 nucleotide sequence: TGTGCCAGCAGCTTAGGGGCCCGACAGGGACAAGAGACCCAGTACTTC.

This clonotype was observed a handful of times. The gene calls are TRBV7-9 and TRBJ2-7; 8 bases match TRBD1. Per germline, CDR1 SEHNR and CDR2 FQNEAQ (reference sequence). V shed 4 bases and J 7 bases; nucleotides not matched to a gene: 9. The CDR3 runs to 14 residues. The CDR3 nucleotides are TGTGCCAGCAGCTCTCAGGGGGCGAGGGGTGAGCAGTACTTC. As protein: CASSSQGARGEQYF.

This chain links TRBV5-5 with TRBJ2-3; D might be TRBD1 (6 bases). The length of the CDR3 is 16 residues. Germline CDR1 SGHKS, CDR2 YYEKEE (reference sequence). Between the trimmed V and J ends, which lost 2 bases and 0 bases, there was a span of 13 bases. CDR3 amino acids: CASSLVGAASTDTQYF. The CDR3 nucleotides read TGTGCCAGCAGCTTAGTGGGGGCCGCTAGCACAGATACGCAGTATTTT.